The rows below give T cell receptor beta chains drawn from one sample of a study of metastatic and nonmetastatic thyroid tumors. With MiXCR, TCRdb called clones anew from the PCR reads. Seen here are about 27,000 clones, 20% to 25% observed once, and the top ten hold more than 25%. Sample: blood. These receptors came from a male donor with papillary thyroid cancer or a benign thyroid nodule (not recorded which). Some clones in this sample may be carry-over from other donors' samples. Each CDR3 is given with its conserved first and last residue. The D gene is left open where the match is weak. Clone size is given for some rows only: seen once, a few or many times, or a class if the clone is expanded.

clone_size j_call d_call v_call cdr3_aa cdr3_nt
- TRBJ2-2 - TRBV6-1 CACSDAVWGQGGELFF TGTGCCTGCAGTGACGCGGTCTGGGGGCAGGGCGGGGAGCTGTTTTTT
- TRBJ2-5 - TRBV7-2 CASSLWRGRQVGETQYF TGTGCCAGCAGCTTATGGAGGGGTCGGCAGGTGGGAGAGACCCAGTACTTC
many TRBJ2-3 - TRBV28 CASSPEGSQTFTDTQYF TGTGCCAGCAGCCCCGAGGGCAGTCAAACCTTCACAGATACGCAGTATTTT
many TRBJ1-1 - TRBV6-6 CASSYSRRGDTEAFF TGTGCCAGCAGTTACTCGAGGAGAGGCGACACTGAAGCTTTCTTT
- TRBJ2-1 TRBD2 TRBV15 CATSSKLAGGSCNEQFF TGTGCCACCAGCAGCAAACTAGCGGGAGGATCCTGCAATGAGCAGTTCTTC
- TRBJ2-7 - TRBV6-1 CASSDSYEQYF TGTGCCAGCAGTGACAGCTACGAGCAGTACTTC
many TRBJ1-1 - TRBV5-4 CASSLAQVAFF TGTGCCAGCAGCTTGGCACAGGTAGCTTTCTTT
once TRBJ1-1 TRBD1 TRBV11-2 CASSSVRGTGRRAFF TGTGCCAGCAGCTCTGTAAGGGGGACAGGGAGGCGAGCTTTCTTT
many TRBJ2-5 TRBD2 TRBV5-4 CASSFAGGAVETQYF TGTGCCAGCAGCTTCGCGGGGGGGGCTGTCGAGACCCAGTACTTC
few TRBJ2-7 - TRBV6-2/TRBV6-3 CASSYENYEQYF TGTGCCAGCAGTTACGAAAACTACGAGCAGTACTTC
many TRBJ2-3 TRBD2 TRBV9 CASSVDGSGSSTDTQYF TGTGCCAGCAGCGTAGATGGTAGCGGGTCTAGCACAGATACGCAGTATTTT
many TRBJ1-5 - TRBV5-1 CASSQDKIYQPQHF TGCGCCAGCAGCCAGGACAAAATTTATCAGCCCCAGCATTTT
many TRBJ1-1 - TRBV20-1 CSARVAGRDTEAFF TGCAGTGCTAGGGTGGCAGGGAGGGACACTGAAGCTTTCTTT
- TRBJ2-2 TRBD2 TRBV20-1 CSARRLAVGPRAGELFF TGCAGTGCTAGGCGACTAGCGGTAGGCCCTAGGGCCGGGGAGCTGTTTTTT
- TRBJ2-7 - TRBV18 CASSPTNPYYEQYF TGTGCCAGCTCACCTACAAACCCCTATTACGAGCAGTACTTC
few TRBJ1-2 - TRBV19 CACSIEGEGSYTF TGTGCCTGTAGTATTGAAGGGGAAGGTAGCTACACCTTC
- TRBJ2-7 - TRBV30 CAWRGNYEQNF TGTGCCTGGCGGGGCAACTACGAGCAGAACTTC
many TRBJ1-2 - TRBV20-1 CSARDLGRGTYGYTF TGCAGTGCTAGAGATTTGGGCAGGGGAACCTATGGCTACACCTTC
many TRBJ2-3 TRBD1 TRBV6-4 CASRPGQGPTDTQYF TGTGCCAGCAGACCGGGACAGGGACCCACAGATACGCAGTATTTT
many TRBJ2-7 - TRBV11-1 CASSSRSQGLSYEQYF TGTGCCAGCAGCTCCAGAAGTCAGGGACTCTCCTACGAGCAGTACTTC
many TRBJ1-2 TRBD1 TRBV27 CASSFRGIRPPGGYTF TGTGCCAGCAGTTTCAGGGGGATCCGCCCTCCAGGGGGCTACACCTTC
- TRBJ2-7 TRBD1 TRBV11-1 CASSFERGQTYEQYF TGTGCCAGCAGCTTCGAACGGGGACAGACCTACGAGCAGTACTTC
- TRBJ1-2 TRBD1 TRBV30 CAGSSGGYSF TGTGCCGGGAGTTCAGGGGGCTACTCCTTC
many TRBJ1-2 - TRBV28 CASSPSLGSNSYGYTF TGTGCCAGCAGTCCCTCTCTCGGTTCGAACAGCTATGGCTACACCTTC
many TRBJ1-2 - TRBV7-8 CASSPRGTYGYTF TGTGCCAGCAGCCCTCGGGGGACCTATGGCTACACCTTC
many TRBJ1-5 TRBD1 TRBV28 CASSLKGRTGGWRPQHF TGTGCCAGCAGTTTAAAAGGGAGGACAGGGGGCTGGCGGCCCCAGCATTTT
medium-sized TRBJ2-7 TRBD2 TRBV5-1 CASSPGTSGGYEQYF TGCGCCAGCAGCCCAGGGACTAGCGGGGGGTACGAGCAGTACTTC
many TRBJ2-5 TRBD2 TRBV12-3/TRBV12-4 CASSLLARETQYF TGTGCCAGCAGCTTACTAGCGAGAGAGACCCAGTACTTC
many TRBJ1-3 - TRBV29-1 CSVIQNSGNTIYF TGCAGCGTCATACAGAACTCTGGAAACACCATATATTTT
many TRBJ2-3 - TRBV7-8 CASSPRTDTDTQYF TGTGCCAGCAGCCCTCGGACAGACACAGATACGCAGTATTTT
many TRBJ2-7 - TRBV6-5 CASSYQGREQYF TGTGCCAGCAGTTACCAGGGTAGGGAGCAGTACTTC
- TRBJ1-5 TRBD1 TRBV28 CASRLLMTGGNKPQHF TGTGCAAGCAGGCTCCTGATGACAGGGGGAAATAAGCCCCAGCATTTT
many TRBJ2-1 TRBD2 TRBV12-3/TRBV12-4 CASSIGLAGAVEQFF TGTGCCAGCAGTATCGGACTAGCGGGAGCGGTTGAGCAGTTCTTC
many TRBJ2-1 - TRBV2 CASSDLTGEGEQFF TGTGCCAGCAGTGACTTGACAGGGGAGGGTGAGCAGTTCTTC
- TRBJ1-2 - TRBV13 CASSFSRKGGYPF TGTGCAAGCAGTTTCTCACGGAAAGGCGGCTACCCCTTC
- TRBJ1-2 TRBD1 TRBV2 CASSGQGAWFYTF TGTGCCAGCAGTGGCCAGGGGGCTTGGTTCTACACCTTC